This TCR beta chain emerged from a study of cytomegalovirus exposure and HLA in healthy donors. Worth noting for this clone: Antigen: not known.

Researchers ran the PCR with 60 Vbeta and 13 Jbeta primers. Some clones are missing from TCRdb's copy, which holds only in-frame ones; the method was immunoSEQ multiplex PCR. This specimen shows tens of thousands of clones; the ten leading clones hold over 7%. Study results and caveats: The authors confirmed in vitro that a few CMV-associated chains were specific for CMV antigens. A later analysis showed HLA-associated TCR beta chains outstripping equally common others in clonal expansion. The Asian-associated ancestry cluster reportedly had fewer N-insertions than the roughly 670-donor mean in a later analysis. In an earlier analysis, in around 590 donors, most V segments appeared productive either ~87% or ~30% of the time.

This CDR3 contains 16 residues. Per the germline V gene, CDR1 is SGHTA and CDR2 is FQGNSA. V was shortened by 4 bases and J by 0 bases, with 13 bases between the two germline ends. The rearrangement joins TRBV7-2 to TRBJ1-3, with a weak D call TRBD1 (5 bases). The clonotype comes from a male donor in good health and CMV-seronegative. The sample consisted of PBMCs. CDR3 nucleotide sequence: TGTGCCAGCAGCTCCGGGACTATAAACTCTGGAAACACCATATATTTT. This gives the protein CASSSGTINSGNTIYF.